Included here is one T cell receptor (beta chain) sequence, with context. These data originate in a study of sequential checkpoint blockade in melanoma. Noted treatment: randomized to nivolumab then ipilimumab (arm A) or the reverse (arm B). The V end lost 0 bases, the J end lost 3 bases, and 12 bases lay between the germline ends. Looked up from germline, CDR1 is SEHNR and CDR2 is FQNEAQ (reference sequence). The CDR3 extends over 15 amino acids. Clones were sequenced by immunoSEQ multiplex PCR, and TCRdb holds only the in-frame ones, with some missing. The sample records approximately 5,700 clones, roughly three fifths being singletons.

This material consisted of CD8+ T cells sorted from blood (inferred from file names), taken from a patient given nivolumab and ipilimumab in sequence. The sequence was obtained from a human donor with melanoma. The J gene is TRBJ2-7, the V gene TRBV7-9; weak D call: TRBD1 (6 bases). The CDR3, as DNA: TGTGCCAGCAGCTTAGCCCAGGGGACCCTCTACGAGCAGTACTTC. Protein: CASSLAQGTLYEQYF. The whole variable domain, remainder taken from reference TRBV7-9 and TRBJ2-7, is DTGVSQNPRHKITKRGQNVTFRCDPISEHNRLYWYRQTLGQGPEFLTYFQNEAQLEKSRLLSDRFSAERPKGSFSTLEIQRTEQGDSAMYLCASSLAQGTLYEQYFGPGTRLTVT.